Presented here are 15 T cell receptor beta chains from one specimen sequenced in a study of cytomegalovirus exposure and HLA in healthy donors. The table came from immunoSEQ multiplex PCR; TCRdb's copy has only in-frame clones and leaves some out. The sample has more than 200,000 clones, around 90% seen once. Sequencing was done on a sample of PBMCs. The receptor set was obtained from a woman aged 25-40 years in good health and CMV-seronegative.

CDR3 DNA: TGTGCCAGCAGCTACTACCGAAACAATGAGCAGTTCTTC. This encodes CASSYYRNNEQFF. The chain combines TRBV7-3 with TRBJ2-1; no clear D gene. The CDR3 covers 13 residues. V lost 4 bases to trimming and J lost 5 bases, with 9 bases between them. Germline V gene data show CDR1 as SGHTA and CDR2 as FQGTGA.

The V call is TRBV12-1, the J call TRBJ2-1; no check of the table's D call, TRBD2, against the DNA was made. TRBV12-1 is a pseudogene locus. This CDR3 region has 13 residues. The CDR3 loop reads CASSLLAGAEQFF. DNA of the CDR3: TGTGCCAGCAGCTTACTAGCGGGAGCTGAGCAGTTCTTC.

This chain links TRBV28 with TRBJ2-7; D may be TRBD1 or TRBD2 (5 bases each). The germline V gene has CDR1 MDHEN and CDR2 SYDVKM. This CDR3 comprises 13 residues. V lost 3 bases and J lost 3, with 9 bases in between. This CDR3 reads CASSFGGNYEQYF. The CDR3 coding sequence is TGTGCCAGCAGTTTTGGGGGAAACTACGAGCAGTACTTC.

This chain links TRBV5-1 with TRBJ1-1; 7 bases fit TRBD1. Germline CDR1 SGHRS, CDR2 YFSETQ. There are 15 residues in the CDR3. Trimming cost V 2 bases and J 6 bases; bases outside gene matches: 10. DNA for the CDR3: TGCGCCAGCAGCTTAAACACAGGGGAACGAGCTGAAGCTTTCTTT. Translation gives CASSLNTGERAEAFF. Full variable domain (rest looked up from reference TRBV5-1 and TRBJ1-1): KAGVTQTPRYLIKTRGQQVTLSCSPISGHRSVSWYQQTPGQGLQFLFEYFSETQRNKGNFPGRFSGRQFSNSRSEMNVSTLELGDSALYLCASSLNTGERAEAFFGQGTRLTVV.

A single count supports this clone. V gene TRBV4-3 combines with J gene TRBJ2-7; D is unclear. The CDR3 contains 13 residues. The ends were cut back, 3 bases at V and 4 bases at J, with 10 bases in the middle. Germline V gives CDR1 LGHNA, CDR2 YSLEER. DNA of the CDR3: TGCGCCAGCAGCCATACCGCGATTTACGAGCAGTACTTC. Translating it yields CASSHTAIYEQYF.

The rearrangement joins TRBV2 to TRBJ2-5; 8 positions agree with TRBD2. Looked up from germline, CDR1 is SNHLY and CDR2 is FYNNEI. The V and J ends lost 7 bases and 4 bases, in that order; junction bases with no gene match: 8. This CDR3 is 14 amino acids long. CDR3 in DNA: TGTGCCAGCAACCCGGGACTAGTACTAGAGACCCAGTACTTC. This gives the protein CASNPGLVLETQYF. Using reference TRBV2 and TRBJ2-5 for the parts outside the CDR3, the full variable domain is EPEVTQTPSHQVTQMGQEVILRCVPISNHLYFYWYRQILGQKVEFLVSFYNNEISEKSEIFDDQFSVERPDGSNFTLKIRSTKLEDSAMYFCASNPGLVLETQYFGPGTRLLVL.

The chain joins TRBV5-1 to TRBJ2-3; D remains unclear. The germline V gene encodes CDR1 SGHRS and CDR2 YFSETQ. This CDR3 is 15 amino acids long. Trimming removed 1 base from V and 0 bases from J, with 9 bases in between. Written as DNA, the CDR3 is TGCGCCAGCAGCTTGCCGGCCACTAGCACAGATACGCAGTATTTT. Protein: CASSLPATSTDTQYF.

This sequence joins TRBV7-2 and TRBJ2-7; D is ambiguous. V lost 1 base and J lost 5, with 6 bases in between. Germline values: CDR1 SGHTA, CDR2 FQGNSA. The CDR3 spans 12 residues. CDR3 DNA sequence: TGTGCCAGCAGCTTAGTTCAGAACGAGCAGTACTTC. Amino acids: CASSLVQNEQYF.

The rearrangement uses TRBV5-1 and TRBJ2-7, with D perhaps matching TRBD1 (6 bases). Trimming shortened V by 0 bases and J by 4 bases, and 17 bases separated the two germline ends. This CDR3 spans 16 amino acids. Germline V gene lookup returns CDR1 SGHRS and CDR2 YFSETQ. This chain's CDR3 is CASSLESGRGIYEQYF. CDR3 in DNA: TGCGCCAGCAGCTTGGAGTCAGGCAGGGGTATATACGAGCAGTACTTC.

The chain uses TRBV19 and TRBJ2-1; tentative D call: TRBD2 (5 bases). From germline, CDR1 is LNHDA and CDR2 SQIVND (reference sequence). The CDR3 totals 15 residues. Trimming stripped 5 bases from V and 4 bases from J, with 15 bases between. CDR3 in amino acids: CASSASGGVYNEQFF. CDR3 bases: TGTGCCAGTAGTGCCAGCGGAGGAGTTTACAATGAGCAGTTCTTC.

J is TRBJ2-1 and V is TRBV7-7; D remains unclear. Germline-derived CDR1 and CDR2 are SSHAT and FNYEAQ (reference sequence). The ends were cut back, 5 bases at V and 9 bases at J, with 14 bases in the middle. The CDR3 totals 13 residues. The CDR3 nucleotides are TGTGCCAGCAGCACGCTTGTGTATGGTGAGCAGTTCTTC. This translates into CASSTLVYGEQFF.

The chain recombines TRBV9 with TRBJ1-1; TRBD1 aligns across 7 bases. Losses at the gene ends were 3 bases for V and 0 bases for J; bases not matched to a gene: 5. The CDR3 is 15 residues long. Germline V gene lookup returns CDR1 SGDLS and CDR2 YYNGEE. CDR3 DNA: TGTGCCAGCAGCGCATACAGGGGCATGAACACTGAAGCTTTCTTT. Translated: CASSAYRGMNTEAFF.

The chain uses TRBV6-1 and TRBJ2-5; D may correspond to TRBD1 or TRBD2 (5 bases each). The CDR3 extends over 16 amino acids. V shed 2 bases and J shed 4 bases, with 17 bases lying between them. Germline CDR1 MNHNS, CDR2 SASEGT. Here the CDR3 DNA reads TGTGCCAGCAGTGAACTTATCGCCTTTGGGGGAGAGACCCAGTACTTC. This sequence encodes CASSELIAFGGETQYF.

V gene TRBV14 combines with J gene TRBJ2-5; D is unresolved. The CDR3 consists of 15 residues. Trimming pared 0 bases from V and 0 bases from J, leaving 8 bases between. CDR1 SGHDN and CDR2 FVKESK come from the germline V gene. The CDR3, as DNA: TGTGCCAGCAGCCAAGATAAAGGGTACCAAGAGACCCAGTACTTC. It specifies CASSQDKGYQETQYF.

To note about this clone: The junction departs from germline at one end; a sequencing error may be responsible. The chain has TRBV5-6 and TRBJ1-3, with D uncertain. The germline V gene has CDR1 SGHDT and CDR2 YYEEEE. This CDR3 region has 13 residues. The CDR3 coding sequence is TGTGCCAGCAGTTTGGGCGTGCCGAACACCATATATTTT. Protein product: CASSLGVPNTIYF.